This T cell receptor (beta chain) was sequenced in a study of T cell repertoires in cytomegalovirus infection. Across the whole study: Public TCR beta signatures provided an indication of both CMV infection and a matching HLA type.

Study observations and caveats: Accumulated public TCR beta family frequency recognized individuals carrying CMV together with the relevant HLA. In two of eight donors, the top clonotype was HLA-C-restricted CMV-specific.

V was pared by 6 bases and J by 9 bases, with 18 bases between. The CDR3 length is 15 residues. Germline CDR1 reads MNHEY; CDR2 reads SVGEGT. TCRdb re-analysed the reads in MiXCR, keeping a single row per CDR3 protein. The sample lists a few hundred thousand distinct CDR3 sequences; approximately 15% were seen once. This clonotype showed up many times. Antigen unknown. The sequencing sample was made of CD8+ T cells from PBMCs. The rearrangement uses TRBV6-2 or TRBV6-3 and TRBJ1-6; D is uncertain. The sequence derives from a human donor in good health (CMV status not recorded). Some clones in this sample may be carry-over from other donors' samples. The CDR3: CASSDDYTQFSPLHF. The CDR3 DNA is TGTGCCAGCAGCGACGATTACACCCAATTTTCACCCCTCCACTTT.